This TCR beta chain was sequenced for a study of T cell clusters in autoimmune cytopenias. Multiplex touch-down PCR amplified TRB using TRB-A and TRB-B pools in one tube. From the multiplex PCR reads, TCRdb lists one entry per CDR3 protein and no DNA. This listing includes 3,500 to 5,000 distinct CDR3 sequences. The CDR3 covers 16 residues. Germline lookup yields CDR1 MNHEY and CDR2 SVGEGT. Some 39,000 genome equivalents of blood DNA were amplified for TRB. These records were also assigned to another study, of T cell repertoires in aging, cancer and after chemotherapy.

The chain employs TRBV6-2 or TRBV6-3 and TRBJ2-3. Sequencing used peripheral blood. The sequence was obtained from a human donor in good health. CDR3 sequence: CASSTRPDGWIDTQYF.